This is a list of T cell receptor beta chains from one sample in a study of T cells after yellow fever vaccination. TCRdb called the 5' RACE reads again in MiXCR, with one record for every CDR3 protein. This repertoire shows 35,000 to 55,000 distinct CDR3 sequences, around 6.5% found once; its top ten account for more than 9%. The sequences come from PBMCs, either bulk or a sorted T-cell subset (CD4+, CD8+, memory, or dextramer-sorted; not recorded which), collected 45 days after the yellow fever booster vaccination. These receptors were collected from a man aged 25 to 40 who received the YFV17D yellow fever vaccine. CDR3s include the opening cysteine and the closing phenylalanine or tryptophan. Fields, in order: clone size, J gene, V gene, D gene, CDR3 protein, CDR3 DNA. A D gene is named only where the DNA matches it firmly. Clone size appears in some rows only: once, few, many, or a class for an expanded clone.

abundance: many
j_gene: TRBJ2-1
v_gene: TRBV20-1
d_gene: TRBD1
CDR3aa: CSARDLGGQGDFTRKQFF
CDR3nt: TGCAGTGCTAGAGATCTGGGGGGACAGGGGGACTTCACGCGAAAGCAGTTCTTC

abundance: NA
j_gene: TRBJ2-7
v_gene: TRBV20-1
d_gene: TRBD2
CDR3aa: CSARTSGTREQYF
CDR3nt: TGCAGTGCTAGAACTAGCGGGACTCGCGAGCAGTACTTC

abundance: many
j_gene: TRBJ1-5
v_gene: TRBV6-1
d_gene: TRBD1
CDR3aa: CASSSGQGLHQPQHF
CDR3nt: TGTGCCAGCAGCTCCGGACAGGGACTCCATCAGCCCCAGCATTTT

abundance: NA
j_gene: TRBJ2-1
v_gene: TRBV7-2
d_gene: NA
CDR3aa: CASSLAGSSYNEQFF
CDR3nt: TGTGCCAGCAGCTTAGCGGGAAGCTCCTACAATGAGCAGTTCTTC

abundance: NA
j_gene: TRBJ2-2
v_gene: TRBV11-3
d_gene: NA
CDR3aa: CASSPNIGELFF
CDR3nt: TGTGCCAGCAGCCCTAATATCGGGGAGCTGTTTTTT

abundance: NA
j_gene: TRBJ2-5
v_gene: TRBV7-2
d_gene: NA
CDR3aa: CASSPWGPLAQETQYF
CDR3nt: TGTGCCAGCAGCCCGTGGGGACCTCTGGCGCAAGAGACCCAGTACTTC

abundance: many
j_gene: TRBJ2-7
v_gene: TRBV28
d_gene: NA
CDR3aa: CASSPLMLRHRTADEQYF
CDR3nt: TGTGCCAGCAGCCCATTAATGTTACGTCATCGGACAGCCGACGAGCAGTACTTC

abundance: many
j_gene: TRBJ1-5
v_gene: TRBV5-1
d_gene: NA
CDR3aa: CASSLGGKNQPQHF
CDR3nt: TGCGCCAGCAGCTTGGGAGGGAAAAATCAGCCCCAGCATTTT

abundance: many
j_gene: TRBJ2-3
v_gene: TRBV29-1
d_gene: NA
CDR3aa: CSFRQGGGDTQYF
CDR3nt: TGCAGCTTCCGACAGGGAGGGGGAGATACGCAGTATTTT

abundance: many
j_gene: TRBJ1-5
v_gene: TRBV6-6
d_gene: NA
CDR3aa: CASSYTRDQPQHF
CDR3nt: TGTGCCAGCAGTTACACCAGGGATCAGCCCCAGCATTTT

abundance: few
j_gene: TRBJ1-2
v_gene: TRBV28
d_gene: NA
CDR3aa: CASSFQGPANYGYTF
CDR3nt: TGTGCCAGCAGTTTTCAGGGACCAGCTAACTATGGCTACACCTTC

abundance: many
j_gene: TRBJ2-7
v_gene: TRBV3-1
d_gene: TRBD1
CDR3aa: CASSPTRQGSEQYF
CDR3nt: TGTGCCAGCAGCCCGACACGACAGGGCTCCGAGCAGTACTTC

abundance: many
j_gene: TRBJ2-6
v_gene: TRBV28
d_gene: TRBD1
CDR3aa: CASSPLAGTGRTGANVLTF
CDR3nt: TGTGCCAGCAGTCCCTTAGCCGGGACAGGGAGAACTGGGGCCAACGTCCTGACTTTC

abundance: many
j_gene: TRBJ2-2
v_gene: TRBV5-1
d_gene: NA
CDR3aa: CASSPGLPGELFF
CDR3nt: TGCGCCAGCAGCCCTGGATTACCCGGGGAGCTGTTTTTT

abundance: NA
j_gene: TRBJ2-7
v_gene: TRBV6-6
d_gene: NA
CDR3aa: CATGTYEQYF
CDR3nt: TGTGCCACCGGTACCTACGAGCAGTACTTC

abundance: few
j_gene: TRBJ2-5
v_gene: TRBV29-1
d_gene: NA
CDR3aa: CSVENIWRGIGTQYF
CDR3nt: TGCAGCGTTGAAAATATTTGGCGGGGCATTGGGACCCAGTACTTC

abundance: NA
j_gene: TRBJ2-7
v_gene: TRBV15
d_gene: NA
CDR3aa: CATSSPGRGRSYEQYF
CDR3nt: TGTGCCACCAGCAGCCCTGGACGGGGCCGCTCCTACGAGCAGTACTTC

abundance: many
j_gene: TRBJ2-7
v_gene: TRBV20-1
d_gene: NA
CDR3aa: CSARDFQGYEQYF
CDR3nt: TGCAGTGCTAGAGATTTTCAGGGATACGAGCAGTACTTC

abundance: many
j_gene: TRBJ2-4
v_gene: TRBV29-1
d_gene: NA
CDR3aa: CSAMRTTKNIQYF
CDR3nt: TGCAGCGCCATGCGGACGACGAAAAACATTCAGTACTTC

abundance: many
j_gene: TRBJ2-1
v_gene: TRBV7-2
d_gene: TRBD1
CDR3aa: CASSPDRGRYNEQFF
CDR3nt: TGTGCCAGCAGCCCAGACAGGGGCCGGTACAATGAGCAGTTCTTC

abundance: many
j_gene: TRBJ2-3
v_gene: TRBV4-3
d_gene: NA
CDR3aa: CASSPRTATDTQYF
CDR3nt: TGCGCCAGCAGCCCCAGGACAGCCACAGATACGCAGTATTTT

abundance: NA
j_gene: TRBJ2-1
v_gene: TRBV24-1
d_gene: TRBD2
CDR3aa: CATETSGAPNEQFF
CDR3nt: TGTGCCACGGAGACTAGCGGGGCCCCTAATGAGCAGTTCTTC

abundance: many
j_gene: TRBJ2-4
v_gene: TRBV11-2
d_gene: NA
CDR3aa: CASSLFSTSLAKNIQYF
CDR3nt: TGTGCCAGCAGCTTGTTTTCTACTAGCCTAGCCAAAAACATTCAGTACTTC

abundance: few
j_gene: TRBJ2-5
v_gene: TRBV5-8
d_gene: TRBD1
CDR3aa: CASSSTGALYQETQYF
CDR3nt: TGTGCCAGCAGCAGTACAGGGGCCTTGTACCAAGAGACCCAGTACTTC

abundance: NA
j_gene: TRBJ2-4
v_gene: TRBV5-8
d_gene: NA
CDR3aa: CASTSGGIQYF
CDR3nt: TGTGCCAGCACTTCTGGGGGCATTCAGTACTTC

abundance: many
j_gene: TRBJ2-7
v_gene: TRBV6-5
d_gene: NA
CDR3aa: CASSYASSYEQYF
CDR3nt: TGTGCCAGCAGTTACGCCAGCTCCTACGAGCAGTACTTC

abundance: many
j_gene: TRBJ2-7
v_gene: TRBV12-3/TRBV12-4
d_gene: NA
CDR3aa: CASSLLPYEQYF
CDR3nt: TGTGCCAGCAGTTTACTCCCTTACGAGCAGTACTTC

abundance: NA
j_gene: TRBJ2-6
v_gene: TRBV5-1
d_gene: NA
CDR3aa: CASSSSLSGANVLTF
CDR3nt: TGCGCCAGCAGCTCTTCACTCTCTGGGGCCAACGTCCTGACTTTC

abundance: many
j_gene: TRBJ2-1
v_gene: TRBV4-1
d_gene: TRBD1
CDR3aa: CASSQDGGQGLSSPRKNEQFF
CDR3nt: TGCGCCAGCAGCCAAGATGGGGGACAGGGGCTGTCTAGCCCGCGAAAAAATGAGCAGTTCTTC

abundance: many
j_gene: TRBJ1-2
v_gene: TRBV10-3
d_gene: NA
CDR3aa: CAISAPGYGYTF
CDR3nt: TGTGCCATCAGTGCACCAGGATATGGCTACACCTTC

abundance: many
j_gene: TRBJ1-1
v_gene: TRBV20-1
d_gene: NA
CDR3aa: CSARDTRRNTEAFF
CDR3nt: TGCAGTGCTAGAGATACGCGGCGGAACACTGAAGCTTTCTTT

abundance: few
j_gene: TRBJ2-5
v_gene: TRBV20-1
d_gene: NA
CDR3aa: CSATSGQETQYF
CDR3nt: TGCAGTGCTACTTCCGGACAAGAGACCCAGTACTTC

abundance: few
j_gene: TRBJ1-2
v_gene: TRBV7-6
d_gene: NA
CDR3aa: CASSPGDWGYTF
CDR3nt: TGTGCCAGCAGCCCCGGGGACTGGGGCTACACCTTC

abundance: few
j_gene: TRBJ2-1
v_gene: TRBV12-3/TRBV12-4
d_gene: NA
CDR3aa: CASSFRTGDNEQFF
CDR3nt: TGTGCCAGCAGTTTTAGGACTGGAGACAATGAGCAGTTCTTC

abundance: few
j_gene: TRBJ2-2
v_gene: TRBV6-1
d_gene: NA
CDR3aa: CASSPPRRTNTGELFF
CDR3nt: TGTGCCAGCAGCCCCCCCCGCAGGACAAACACCGGGGAGCTGTTTTTT

abundance: few
j_gene: TRBJ2-1
v_gene: TRBV19
d_gene: TRBD2
CDR3aa: CAVFSGSIYNEQFF
CDR3nt: TGTGCCGTGTTTAGCGGGAGTATCTACAATGAGCAGTTCTTC

abundance: NA
j_gene: TRBJ2-3
v_gene: TRBV5-1
d_gene: TRBD1
CDR3aa: CASSQSQTGTAISHFTDTQYF
CDR3nt: TGCGCCAGCAGCCAGAGCCAAACCGGGACAGCTATCTCTCACTTCACAGATACGCAGTATTTT

abundance: many
j_gene: TRBJ2-2
v_gene: TRBV20-1
d_gene: NA
CDR3aa: CSAEETNTGELFF
CDR3nt: TGCAGTGCAGAAGAGACTAACACCGGGGAGCTGTTTTTT

abundance: many
j_gene: TRBJ1-2
v_gene: TRBV20-1
d_gene: NA
CDR3aa: CSAWDSGSYGYTF
CDR3nt: TGCAGTGCTTGGGACTCAGGTTCCTATGGCTACACCTTC

abundance: NA
j_gene: TRBJ2-4
v_gene: TRBV20-1
d_gene: NA
CDR3aa: CSAATKNIQYF
CDR3nt: TGCAGTGCTGCGACCAAAAACATTCAGTACTTC